This entry features one T cell receptor (beta chain) sequence. This receptor's antigen is unknown. No much larger clonotype is one base removed from it; base qualities were not supplied. TCRbeta CDR3 regions were amplified from genomic DNA by means of the immunoSEQ Assay, a bias-controlled multiplex PCR. As for the authors' bioinformatics: The number of nucleated cells in each sample was estimated by amplification of reference gene primers within the assay. To quantify the absolute abundance of each unique TCRbeta CDR3 rearrangement, sequence reads were collapsed and filtered. For each sample, productive Simpson clonality was calculated by taking the square root of Simpson's diversity index across productive rearrangements. TCRdb holds this immuneACCESS table with in-frame rearrangements only. Some clones are missing; in checked studies, unresolved V genes explain under half, and the rest has no known cause. From that table come the V and J calls and clone size; the DNA was used to work out D and trimming. The sample yields about 80,000 clones; around 76% were counted once. 16% of the sample lies in the top ten.

CDR1 and CDR2, per the germline V gene (reference sequence), are LNHDA and SQIVND. Deletion took 0 bases off V and 1 base off J, with a span of 13 bases between the germline ends. The cysteine opens and the phenylalanine closes a CDR3 of 17 amino acids. The retained sequence is limited to the CDR3, 51 bases, with the frame set at the first base. This sample is drawn from a study of blood T cell repertoires in COVID-19 (dated by TCRdb to 2020 to 2021). About the full investigation: Samples covering the acute and convalescent phases of COVID-19 were provided by collaborators in the United States, Italy and Spain. Samples came from the ongoing ImmuneRACE study (first 160 participants) plus 1,254 subjects from 6 global collaborators. The repertoires were made available in a free public database intended to serve as a resource for research on the immune response to SARS-CoV-2. A de-identified subject ID, COVID-19 status, age in years and sex were almost always included in the sample metadata. The material from the prospective study consisted of cDNA or gDNA derived from T cells, B-cell-depleted T cells, or PBMCs. Deeply sampled blood TCRbeta repertoires from subjects exposed to, actively infected with, or recovered from COVID-19 were included in the dataset. Where available, HLA class I and class II types were obtained from metadata supplied by the sample provider rather than from assay-based typing.

Collaborating institutions collected whole blood in K2EDTA tubes following their own protocols. For TCRbeta analysis, collaborators shipped samples as frozen whole blood, isolated PBMCs, or DNA extracted from either of those sample types. Study-wide conclusions, independent of this receptor: How much clinical and demographic metadata was included differed by source and by participant, and the metadata was provided uncurated.

Sequencing was carried out using peripheral blood. The sequence came from a man aged 65 to 85 with active or convalescent COVID-19. The chain employs TRBV19 and TRBJ1-5, and TRBD1 may be the D gene, going by 5 matching bases. The nucleotides read TGTGCCAGTAGTATAGATCTGGACACGCAGAGCAATCAGCCCCAGCATTTT. Translation gives CASSIDLDTQSNQPQHF.